What follows are 31 T cell receptor beta chains derived from one specimen sequenced in a study of T-cell reconstitution after alpha-beta-depleted transplantation in children. Unique molecular identifiers were incorporated when the TCRbeta library was constructed. TCRdb independently ran MiXCR on the PCR reads; one entry per CDR3 protein. The sample consists of over 150,000 distinct CDR3 sequences, more than 6.5% of them appearing once. The sample here was PBMCs from the stem cell graft donor, taken from the stem cell graft. All receptors derive from a human donor who donated a stem cell graft to a child with Wiskott-Aldrich syndrome.

This clonotype has just a few counts. The chain is built from TRBV12-3 or TRBV12-4 and TRBJ1-5, with no clear D. Trimming took 7 bases from V and 10 from J, leaving 14 bases between them. The CDR3 contains 12 residues. The DNA for the CDR3 is TGTGCCAGCACATCAACCCATCTCCCCCAGCATTTT. Amino acids: CASTSTHLPQHF.

This clonotype was counted many times. The CDR3: CASSHRTGNYGYTF. CDR3 nucleotide sequence: TGTGCCAGCAGCCACCGGACAGGGAACTATGGCTACACCTTC. The V gene is TRBV7-8, the J gene TRBJ1-2; 8 bases fit TRBD1. Per the germline V gene, CDR1 is SGHVS and CDR2 is FQNEAQ. V gave up 5 bases and J gave up 2 bases; unmatched junction bases: 4. CDR3 size: 14 residues.

There are many counts of this clonotype. The V call is TRBV10-3, the J call TRBJ1-2; TRBD1 is a possible D gene (5 bases). With 7 bases removed from V and 10 bases from J, the gap between germline ends came to 16 bases. CDR3 length: 12 amino acids. Germline V gene data show CDR1 as ENHRY and CDR2 as SYGVKD. CDR3 sequence (DNA): TGTGCCATCACATGGGACCTGGAGGTCTACACCTTC. Translation gives CAITWDLEVYTF.

The rearrangement uses TRBV7-8 and TRBJ2-5; 8 bases map to TRBD1. CDR3 length equals 17 residues. CDR1 SGHVS and CDR2 FQNEAQ come from the germline V gene. J gave up 5 bases and V 2 bases, and 13 bases lay outside the gene matches. CDR3 protein: CASSLSGTGSKRETQYF. CDR3 in DNA: TGTGCCAGCAGCTTATCCGGGACAGGCTCGAAGAGGGAGACCCAGTACTTC.

This clonotype appeared many times. This chain connects TRBV10-3 to TRBJ2-5, with D perhaps matching TRBD2 (5 bases). Germline V gene data show CDR1 as ENHRY and CDR2 as SYGVKD. This CDR3 contains 14 residues. Trimming took 0 bases from V and 1 from J, leaving 6 bases between them. The CDR3 DNA reads as TGTGCCATCAGTGAGTCCAGCGGCCAAGAGACCCAGTACTTC. Its protein product is CAISESSGQETQYF.

This clonotype was observed a few times. The V gene is TRBV6-1, the J gene TRBJ1-2, with D unresolved. With 4 bases removed from V and 8 bases from J, the gap between germline ends came to 20 bases. The germline V gene has CDR1 MNHNS and CDR2 SASEGT. The CDR3 covers 15 residues. The CDR3 here is CASSGYSGLQLGYTF. CDR3 sequence (DNA): TGTGCCAGCAGTGGGTACTCCGGGCTACAGCTGGGCTACACCTTC.

In this sample, this clonotype turned up many times. The rearrangement joins TRBV5-1 to TRBJ2-3; the D is unclear. CDR1 and CDR2 (germline): SGHRS, YFSETQ. The CDR3 is 13 amino acids. The V and J ends lost 4 bases and 9 bases respectively, with 15 bases between them. As DNA, the CDR3 is TGCGCCAGCAGCCCGCGGACCCCTGGGACGCAGTATTTT. Translation gives CASSPRTPGTQYF.

This clonotype came up many times. The chain carries TRBV5-1 and TRBJ1-2; TRBD1 is a possible D gene (6 bases). The CDR3 covers 15 residues. V gave up 5 bases and J gave up 1 base, with 15 bases separating them. Looked up from germline, CDR1 is SGHRS and CDR2 is YFSETQ. In DNA form, the CDR3 reads TGCGCCAGCAGAGTAACAGGGATGTTTAACTATGGCTACACCTTC. Its protein product is CASRVTGMFNYGYTF. Combining the CDR3 with reference TRBV5-1 and TRBJ1-2 gives the whole variable domain KAGVTQTPRYLIKTRGQQVTLSCSPISGHRSVSWYQQTPGQGLQFLFEYFSETQRNKGNFPGRFSGRQFSNSRSEMNVSTLELGDSALYLCASRVTGMFNYGYTFGSGTRLTVV.

This clonotype was seen ten or more times. The chain's CDR3 is CATRRDDSTDTQYF. The CDR3, as DNA: TGTGCCACCAGGCGGGACGACAGCACAGATACGCAGTATTTT. The genes are TRBV24-1 and TRBJ2-3, with D tentatively TRBD2 (6 bases). The germline V gene encodes CDR1 KGHDR and CDR2 SFDVKD. The V end lost 7 bases, the J end lost 0 bases, and 10 bases lay between the germline ends. This CDR3 is 14 amino acids long.

In this sample, this clonotype turned up a few times. V gene TRBV5-6 combines with J gene TRBJ1-5; D not resolved. Per the germline V gene, CDR1 is SGHDT and CDR2 is YYEEEE. V dropped 2 bases and J dropped 7 bases, with 13 bases sitting between them. The CDR3 covers 14 residues. The CDR3 DNA reads as TGTGCCAGCAGCTTATGGGATTTGGGACAGCCCCAGCATTTT. Translation gives CASSLWDLGQPQHF.

This clonotype was counted ten times or more. This rearrangement joins TRBV20-1 to TRBJ2-1, with TRBD2 identical over 12 bases. V gave up 6 bases and J gave up 5 bases; unmatched junction bases: 8. The length of the CDR3 is 15 residues. The germline V gene has CDR1 DFQATT and CDR2 SNEGSKA (reference sequence). This CDR3 reads CSAENRLAGDNEQFF. CDR3 in DNA: TGCAGTGCAGAGAACCGACTAGCGGGGGACAATGAGCAGTTCTTC.

In its sample, this clonotype was seen many times. V gene TRBV6-5 combines with J gene TRBJ2-7; D is unclear. V was cut by 0 bases and J by 2 bases, with 8 bases left in between. The germline V gene encodes CDR1 MNHEY and CDR2 SVGAGI. The CDR3 totals 14 residues. The CDR3 region has the DNA TGTGCCAGCAGTTACTCGTTCGGTACCTACGAGCAGTACTTC. Translating gives CASSYSFGTYEQYF.

This clonotype was recorded many times. V gene TRBV18 combines with J gene TRBJ1-2, with D hard to call. Trimming cost V 6 bases and J 8 bases, with 16 bases left between them. Germline assignment: CDR1 KGHSH and CDR2 LQKENI. The CDR3 runs to 13 residues. The CDR3 is CASSTTPSEGYTF. CDR3 in DNA: TGTGCCAGCTCCACAACGCCCTCTGAAGGCTACACCTTC.

The sample holds many counts of this clonotype. The chain joins TRBV27 to TRBJ1-2, with D unresolved. From germline, CDR1 is MNHEY and CDR2 SMNVEV (reference sequence). The V and J ends lost 3 bases and 3 bases respectively, with 11 bases between them. The CDR3 consists of 14 residues. The CDR3, as DNA: TGTGCCAGCAGTTTGTCTCTGGGAGACTATGGCTACACCTTC. It yields the protein CASSLSLGDYGYTF.

This clonotype was found many times. V usage is TRBV12-3 or TRBV12-4 and J usage is TRBJ1-3; 7 bases are shared with TRBD1. V trimming: 6 bases; J trimming: 2 bases; junction bases outside the gene matches: 7. The CDR3 spans 15 residues. The CDR3 DNA sequence: TGTGCCAGCAGCCAAGACAGGGCCCCTGGAAACACCATATATTTT. Translated, it gives CASSQDRAPGNTIYF.

This clonotype was detected ten times or more. The chain links TRBV9 to TRBJ1-5; D not resolved. The CDR3 extends over 14 amino acids. The germline V and J ends were trimmed by 7 bases and 0 bases, with 11 bases remaining between them. Germline loops: CDR1 SGDLS, CDR2 YYNGEE. CDR3 coding DNA: TGTGCCAGCGACCCCGTCTATAGCAATCAGCCCCAGCATTTT. Its protein product is CASDPVYSNQPQHF.

This clonotype appeared many times. The rearrangement joins TRBV5-1 to TRBJ2-7; 11 nucleotides align to TRBD2. CDR3 length: 16 residues. In germline, CDR1 is SGHRS, CDR2 YFSETQ. V shed 3 bases and J 3 bases; nucleotides not matched to a gene: 8. CDR3 coding DNA: TGCGCCAGCAGCTGGACCGGGACTAGCGGACACTACGAGCAGTACTTC. Encoded protein: CASSWTGTSGHYEQYF.

V and J are TRBV20-1 and TRBJ1-2; the match to TRBD1 covers 9 bases. Trimming removed 6 bases from V and 8 bases from J; junction bases left unmatched: 7. Germline lookup yields CDR1 DFQATT and CDR2 SNEGSKA (reference sequence). This CDR3 is built from 12 residues. The CDR3 sequence is CSAGGTGRGYTF. The CDR3 DNA reads as TGCAGTGCCGGGGGGACAGGGAGGGGCTACACCTTC.

In this sample, this clonotype turned up many times. The chain links TRBV5-1 to TRBJ2-7, with D possibly being TRBD1 or TRBD2 (5 bases each). V lost 0 bases and J lost 3, with 13 bases in between. This CDR3 is built from 15 residues. Germline-derived CDR1 and CDR2 are SGHRS and YFSETQ. CDR3 bases: TGCGCCAGCAGCTTGGGAGGGACGGTAGTCTACGAGCAGTACTTC. This codes for CASSLGGTVVYEQYF.

There are many counts of this clonotype. V usage is TRBV10-3 and J usage is TRBJ2-3, with D possibly being TRBD1 (6 bases). This CDR3 has 13 amino acids. Trimming stripped 6 bases from V and 0 bases from J, with 7 bases between. The germline V gene has CDR1 ENHRY and CDR2 SYGVKD. CDR3 loop: CAIRGGSTDTQYF. The CDR3 DNA reads as TGTGCCATCAGAGGGGGTAGCACAGATACGCAGTATTTT.

This clonotype was detected ten times or more. The rearrangement joins TRBV5-1 to TRBJ2-3, with 10 nucleotides matching TRBD2. V lost 3 bases and J lost 0; bases outside the gene matches: 10. Germline-derived CDR1 and CDR2 are SGHRS and YFSETQ. CDR3 length: 18 amino acids. As DNA, the CDR3 is TGCGCCAGCAGCTCTCGGACTAGCGGTTGGGGTAGCACAGATACGCAGTATTTT. This gives the protein CASSSRTSGWGSTDTQYF.

In its sample, this clonotype was seen many times. The chain uses TRBV4-3 and TRBJ2-2; a possible D gene is TRBD2 (6 bases). Germline values: CDR1 LGHNA, CDR2 YSLEER. This CDR3 region has 17 residues. Trimming took off 3 bases at V and 4 bases at J, with 18 bases between the two ends. CDR3 in amino acids: CASSQGPRAGLTGELFF. The CDR3 DNA reads as TGCGCCAGCAGCCAGGGACCGCGCGCGGGACTCACCGGGGAGCTGTTTTTT.

This clonotype was counted ten times or more. The chain links TRBV6-1 to TRBJ2-6, with 7 bases fitting TRBD1. The germline CDR1 and CDR2 sequences are MNHNS and SASEGT. V lost 6 bases to trimming and J lost 1 base; unmatched junction nucleotides: 6. The CDR3 runs to 16 residues. The CDR3 region has the DNA TGTGCCAGCAGAGCCGGGACAGAATCTGGGGCCAACGTCCTGACTTTC. As protein: CASRAGTESGANVLTF.

In its sample, this clonotype was seen a few times. CDR3 nucleotide sequence: TGTGCCTGGAGTACCACAGATACGCAGTATTTT. Its translation is CAWSTTDTQYF. The gene calls are TRBV30 and TRBJ2-3; D ambiguous. The CDR3 spans 11 residues. Germline CDR1 and CDR2: GTSNPN and SVGIG (reference sequence). Deletions cut 2 bases from V and 2 bases from J, with 2 bases between.

This clonotype was counted many times. The rearrangement uses TRBV11-1 and TRBJ2-5, with D unresolved. The CDR3 loop spans 13 amino acids. Germline V gene lookup returns CDR1 SGHAT and CDR2 FQDESV (reference sequence). Trimming took off 6 bases at V and 0 bases at J, with 8 bases between the two ends. CDR3 in amino acids: CASRPSYQETQYF. The DNA of the CDR3 is TGTGCCAGCAGACCATCGTACCAAGAGACCCAGTACTTC.

This clonotype showed up just a few times. This chain connects TRBV15 to TRBJ1-2; the match to TRBD1 covers 7 bases. J was trimmed by 3 bases and V by 1 base; bases with no gene match: 5. The CDR3 consists of 15 residues. Per the germline V gene, CDR1 is LNHNV and CDR2 is YYDKDF (reference sequence). The CDR3 DNA sequence: TGTGCCACCAGCAGAGGACAGGGAGGCGACTATGGCTACACCTTC. The encoded protein is CATSRGQGGDYGYTF.

This clonotype has more than one count but fewer than ten. The rearrangement links TRBV5-6 to TRBJ2-1; 12 bases are shared with TRBD1. The CDR3 length is 19 residues. V trimming: 4 bases; J trimming: 0 bases; junction bases outside the gene matches: 11. Germline lookup yields CDR1 SGHDT and CDR2 YYEEEE. DNA for the CDR3: TGTGCCAGCAGCGTCCGGGACAGGGGGCTTTTTAGCTCCTACAATGAGCAGTTCTTC. This translates into CASSVRDRGLFSSYNEQFF.

This clonotype was counted ten times or more. V and J are TRBV24-1 and TRBJ2-2; D is uncertain. This CDR3 is 14 amino acids long. V lost 5 bases, J lost 7 bases, and 13 bases lay in between. Germline CDR1 and CDR2: KGHDR and SFDVKD. CDR3 DNA: TGTGCCACCAGTGGTTCGAGCTGGGGCGGGGAGCTGTTTTTT. This translates into CATSGSSWGGELFF.

This clonotype was recorded many times. The chain recombines TRBV12-3 or TRBV12-4 with TRBJ2-7, with D possibly being TRBD1 (5 bases). V lost 7 bases and J lost 0, with 10 bases in between. The length of the CDR3 is 13 residues. The CDR3: CASTHRSSYEQYF. Written as DNA, the CDR3 is TGTGCCAGCACTCACAGGAGCTCCTACGAGCAGTACTTC.

There are many counts of this clonotype. The CDR3 spells CSASQGLIYEQYF. The DNA for the CDR3 is TGCAGTGCTAGTCAGGGATTGATCTACGAGCAGTACTTC. The chain links TRBV20-1 to TRBJ2-7; D might be TRBD1 (5 bases). V lost 3 bases, J lost 3 bases, and 12 bases lay in between. This CDR3 comprises 13 residues. CDR1 is DFQATT and CDR2 is SNEGSKA in the germline V gene (reference sequence).

This clonotype was counted only a few times. The chain combines TRBV4-3 with TRBJ1-2; 8 bases align to TRBD1. V was pared by 0 bases and J by 7 bases, with 1 base of the junction left unmatched. Germline V gene data show CDR1 as LGHNA and CDR2 as YSLEER. The CDR3 is 13 residues long. DNA for the CDR3: TGCGCCAGCAGCCAAGACAGGGGGCTTGGCTACACCTTC. Its protein is CASSQDRGLGYTF.